The subject of this entry is one TCR beta chain. This sample was included in a study of CD8+ T cells in alopecia areata. Study as a whole: Tofacitinib was given for 6 to 18 months, then stopped for 6 months.

Described treatment: oral pan-JAK inhibitor, 5-10 mg twice daily. Trimming cost V 7 bases and J 3 bases, with 9 bases left between them. Germline assignment: CDR1 SQVTM and CDR2 ANQGSEA. The CDR3 is made up of 11 amino acids. cDNA serving as the sequencing template came from extracted, reverse transcribed RNA. The repertoire was sequenced with immunoSEQ multiplex PCR; TCRdb's copy has only in-frame clones and lacks some. The table has 150,000 to 200,000 clones, under 80% seen once; the top ten hold roughly 1.3%. This chain joins TRBV29-1 and TRBJ1-1; D ambiguous. The input for sequencing was CD4+ T cells sorted from blood, taken around week 50, from a patient treated with tofacitinib. This TCR was recovered from a human donor with alopecia areata. CDR3 amino acids: CSAGRDTEAFF. In DNA form, the CDR3 reads TGCAGCGCCGGAAGGGACACTGAAGCTTTCTTT. Variable domain in full (rest from reference TRBV29-1 and TRBJ1-1): SAVISQKPSRDICQRGTSLTIQCQVDSQVTMMFWYRQQPGQSLTLIATANQGSEATYESGFVIDKFPISRPNLTFSTLTVSNMSPEDSSIYLCSAGRDTEAFFGQGTRLTVV.